This T cell receptor (beta chain) was captured in a study of monozygotic twins with inflammatory bowel disease (dated by TCRdb to about 2019). About the investigation overall: A total of 28 monozygotic twin pairs were included in the full study, comprising nine German pairs (four IBD-concordant, five IBD-discordant) and 19 IBD-discordant Danish pairs. Each individual had, on average, about 151 000 unique TCRalpha sequences and 181 000 unique TCRbeta sequences available for analysis. The search for disease-associated traits relied mainly on comparing IBD patients with their genetically identical healthy co-twins within discordant pairs. The study at large found these results: Background noise and inter-individual variability may have been introduced into the repertoires by the differing immunosuppressive treatments among patients. A decrease in TCRbeta repertoire diversity, as measured by inverse Simpson index, was observed in IBD patients compared with their healthy co-twins. No single strong signal or clonotype linked to IBD turned up in the results, so the idea that one exists was not supported. Different T cell subtypes could not be distinguished in the analysis. Concordant and discordant twins showed no difference in repertoire similarity, possibly because of limited statistical power. IBD patients shared fewer clonotypes with other individuals than healthy twins did, most markedly in patients showing signs of disease activity.

From each donor, a roughly 2.7 ml peripheral blood sample was collected into PAXgene tubes and kept at -80 degrees C. Without T cell sorting, total RNA was isolated from whole blood using the PAXgene blood miRNA kit on an automated QIAcube. Peripheral blood from monozygotic twin pairs, either concordant or discordant for inflammatory bowel disease, underwent deep TCRalpha and TCRbeta repertoire profiling that used unique molecular barcoding. Smoking habits were recorded for all twin pairs, and individuals were classified as current, former or never smokers. With regard to this clonotype: Its antigen is still unknown.

Library prep was done by 5' RACE. Preparation of each TCR library used approximately 3,200 ng of total RNA. For each sample, cDNA synthesis was carried out in eight separate reactions using SMARTScribe reverse transcriptase. Unique molecular identifiers containing a 6-nucleotide sample barcode were introduced through template switching during cDNA synthesis. Two nested PCRs of roughly 16 and 10 cycles amplified the TCRalpha and TCRbeta cDNA, and bead purification followed each PCR. Before amplification, the cDNA was treated with uracil DNA-glycosylase and purified using the QIAquick PCR purification kit. The second PCR was the step at which Illumina TruSeq-compatible adapters and sample-specific barcodes were added. Library quality and concentration were assessed using TapeStation and Qubit, and roughly 5.5 ng of each library was pooled. The pooled libraries were sequenced with 2 x 100 bp reads and custom sequencing primers on an Illumina HiSeq2500 single-index Rapid Run. In the original analysis: MiGEC version 1.2.6 was used for UMI-based consensus assembly, which corrected PCR and sequencing errors. V(D)J alignment, clonotype assembly and CDR3 extraction were performed with MiXCR version 2.1.1. Normalisation of gene usage, clonotype sharing and MAIT/NKT TCR abundance was achieved by analysing the top 1000, 10 000 and 20 000 clonotypes per sample. Diversity was computed as the inverse Simpson index with the vegan R package after downsampling to 27 000 UMIs. Paired Mann-Whitney U tests were applied to discordant twin pairs, and Benjamini-Hochberg correction was used for multiple testing. The reads were reprocessed in TCRdb, with one entry per CDR3 protein sequence and no accompanying DNA. The V and J calls come from TCRdb's annotation, not from the publication. The sample table holds just over 300,000 distinct CDR3 sequences. 5.6% of the sample is in the top ten clones.

Taken from the germline V gene, the CDR1 and CDR2 loops are KGHSH and LQKENI. The CDR3, from cysteine to phenylalanine, totals 17 residues. No DNA has been recorded. The sequenced sample consisted of blood. This sequence uses TRBV18 and TRBJ2-7; the TCRdb D gene call, TRBD1, has no DNA to confirm it. The receptor's source is a human donor with ulcerative colitis or Crohn's disease, or a healthy co-twin of an affected twin (not recorded which). CDR3 region: CASSPLLQGARNYEQYF.